Listed below are T cell receptor beta chains from one sample, sequenced in a study of shared clonotypes between healthy human individuals. TCRdb's table, derived via immunoSEQ multiplex PCR, lists solely in-frame clones and lacks some. The sample has roughly 680,000 clones, 72% seen once. The sample consisted of memory CD4+ T cells sorted from blood. The receptors here all came from a woman in her thirties in good health. Both conserved end residues are part of each CDR3. The D gene is left open where the match is weak. Clone size is not always given. Where it is, it says once, few, many or a class for expanded clones.

TRBJ2-3,-,TRBD2,TRBV29-1,CSLAIAGGADTQYF,TGCAGCCTTGCGATAGCGGGAGGTGCAGATACGCAGTATTTT
TRBJ2-5,-,TRBD2,TRBV25-1,CASTPFGREGSQTQYF,TGTGCCAGCACCCCATTCGGTAGGGAGGGGTCTCAGACCCAGTACTTC
TRBJ2-1,-,-,TRBV27,CASSPLGRYNEQFF,TGTGCCAGCAGTCCCCTGGGGCGATACAATGAGCAGTTCTTC
TRBJ1-1,-,TRBD1,TRBV19,CASRLVGGRTEAFF,TGTGCCAGTAGGCTTGTAGGGGGCCGTACTGAAGCTTTCTTT
TRBJ2-2,once,-,TRBV7-2,CASSLRDFHTGELFF,TGTGCCAGCAGCCTCCGGGACTTCCACACCGGGGAGCTGTTTTTT
TRBJ1-4,few,TRBD1,TRBV30,CAWSVTGDSRLFF,TGTGCCTGGAGTGTTACAGGGGACTCTAGGCTGTTTTTT
TRBJ2-7,many,-,TRBV18,CASSPETSYYEQYF,TGTGCCAGCTCACCAGAGACTAGTTACTACGAGCAGTACTTC
TRBJ1-2,-,TRBD1,TRBV14,CASSPSGTANYGYTF,TGTGCCAGCAGCCCCTCCGGGACAGCTAACTATGGCTACACCTTC
TRBJ2-7,-,TRBD2,TRBV18,CASSLGSGTSETFYEQYF,TGTGCCAGCTCACTGGGTTCCGGGACTAGCGAGACCTTCTACGAGCAGTACTTC
TRBJ2-7,-,TRBD1,TRBV5-1,CASSPSTGARSYEQYF,TGCGCCAGCAGCCCCTCGACAGGGGCCCGATCCTACGAGCAGTACTTC
TRBJ2-5,few,-,TRBV5-6,CASSLASAETQYF,TGTGCCAGCAGCTTGGCTAGCGCAGAGACCCAGTACTTC
TRBJ2-7,once,-,TRBV4-1,CASSRLGGTTYEQYF,TGCGCCAGCAGCCGCCTCGGCGGAACCACCTACGAGCAGTACTTC
TRBJ2-5,-,-,TRBV5-4,CASSQDRREGETQYF,TGTGCCAGCAGCCAAGATCGTAGAGAGGGAGAGACCCAGTACTTC
TRBJ1-2,-,-,TRBV19,CASKGGDYGYTF,TGTGCCAGTAAAGGGGGGGACTATGGCTACACCTTC
TRBJ2-7,-,-,TRBV7-9,CASSSDRPSYEQYF,TGTGCCAGCAGCTCCGACAGGCCGTCCTACGAGCAGTACTTC
TRBJ2-6,-,-,TRBV11-2,CASSSIRGWANVLTF,TGTGCCAGCAGCTCGATCAGGGGCTGGGCCAACGTCCTGACTTTC
TRBJ2-7,-,-,TRBV14,CASSPTGSSVGQYF,TGTGCCAGCAGCCCAACAGGGTCTTCCGTCGGGCAGTACTTC
TRBJ2-7,few,-,TRBV7-3,CASSSGSGEQYF,TGTGCCAGCAGCTCGGGCTCGGGGGAGCAGTACTTC
TRBJ1-5,few,-,TRBV27,CASSLSVGVGNQPQHF,TGTGCCAGCAGTTTATCTGTGGGGGTGGGCAATCAGCCCCAGCATTTT
TRBJ1-5,-,-,TRBV28,CASSAMRGRSSSNQPQHF,TGTGCCAGCAGCGCGATGAGGGGACGCTCTTCGAGCAATCAGCCCCAGCATTTT
TRBJ2-1,-,TRBD2,TRBV27,CASSKGLAGGPDNEQFF,TGTGCCAGCAGCAAGGGACTAGCGGGAGGGCCCGACAATGAGCAGTTCTTC
TRBJ2-3,-,-,TRBV29-1,CSVGVASNTDTQYF,TGCAGCGTCGGTGTGGCTAGCAACACAGATACGCAGTATTTT
TRBJ1-5,-,-,TRBV30,CAWSRTGNQPQHF,TGTGCCTGGAGTCGGACCGGTAATCAGCCCCAGCATTTT
TRBJ2-7,-,TRBD2,TRBV5-4,CASSKSTSGSLYEQYF,TGTGCCAGCAGCAAAAGTACTAGCGGGAGTCTCTACGAGCAGTACTTC
TRBJ2-7,-,TRBD1,TRBV5-1,CASSWDRHEQYF,TGCGCCAGCAGCTGGGACAGGCACGAGCAGTACTTC
TRBJ2-3,-,-,TRBV13,CASSSPGITDTQYF,TGTGCCAGCAGCTCCCCAGGGATTACAGATACGCAGTATTTT
TRBJ1-4,many,-,TRBV28,CASSFLPATNEKLFF,TGTGCCAGCAGTTTTTTGCCAGCAACTAATGAAAAACTGTTTTTT
TRBJ2-4,few,-,TRBV29-1,CSARSGANIQYF,TGCAGCGCACGGTCGGGGGCGAACATTCAGTACTTC
TRBJ1-5,-,TRBD1,TRBV5-1,CASSLGDRDSQPQHF,TGCGCCAGCAGCCTGGGGGACAGGGATTCGCAGCCCCAGCATTTT
TRBJ2-7,-,-,TRBV28,CASSEATRSYEQYF,TGTGCCAGCAGCGAAGCGACTCGATCCTACGAGCAGTACTTC
TRBJ1-6,-,-,TRBV2,CASSWGYNSPLHF,TGTGCCAGCAGCTGGGGTTATAATTCACCCCTCCACTTT
TRBJ2-2,-,-,TRBV11-3,CASSLLQTGELFF,TGTGCCAGCAGCCTACTTCAGACCGGGGAGCTGTTTTTT
TRBJ2-1,-,-,TRBV7-9,CASSLAAYNEQFF,TGTGCCAGCAGCTTAGCGGCCTACAATGAGCAGTTCTTC
TRBJ2-2,-,-,TRBV19,CASGVQGGTGELFF,TGTGCCAGTGGAGTACAGGGTGGGACCGGGGAGCTGTTTTTT
TRBJ2-3,-,TRBD2,TRBV28,CASNSYSGAKDTQYF,TGTGCCAGCAATTCTTATAGCGGGGCCAAAGATACGCAGTATTTT
TRBJ1-2,-,-,TRBV28,CASFDGLGVGGYTF,TGTGCCAGCTTTGACGGGCTCGGGGTGGGAGGCTACACCTTC
TRBJ2-2,-,TRBD1,TRBV7-9,CASSGRGQGARSTGELFF,TGTGCCAGCAGCGGCCGAGGACAGGGGGCTAGGTCGACCGGGGAGCTGTTTTTT
TRBJ2-5,-,TRBD2,TRBV6-5,CASRERGQETQYF,TGTGCCAGCAGGGAGCGGGGCCAAGAGACCCAGTACTTC
TRBJ2-3,few,TRBD2,TRBV27,CASSRGLAGTDTQYF,TGTGCCAGCAGCCGAGGACTAGCGGGAACAGATACGCAGTATTTT
TRBJ1-1,many,-,TRBV29-1,CSVEGGLNTEAFF,TGCAGCGTTGAAGGGGGGCTGAACACTGAAGCTTTCTTT
TRBJ2-7,-,TRBD2,TRBV6-4,CASSDPGGLADSGHEQYF,TGTGCCAGCAGTGACCCCGGGGGACTAGCCGACTCTGGCCACGAGCAGTACTTC
TRBJ1-3,few,-,TRBV30,CAVQHGASGNTIYF,TGTGCCGTTCAACATGGGGCATCTGGAAACACCATATATTTT
TRBJ1-2,-,-,TRBV28,CASTTSGANGYTF,TGTGCCAGCACCACCTCAGGGGCGAATGGCTACACCTTC
TRBJ1-5,few,-,TRBV11-2,CASSLKGDQPQHF,TGTGCCAGCAGTCTCAAAGGGGATCAGCCCCAGCATTTT
TRBJ2-3,-,TRBD2,TRBV7-7,CASSLGLAGEADTQYF,TGTGCCAGCAGCTTAGGGCTAGCGGGAGAGGCAGATACGCAGTATTTT
TRBJ2-1,few,TRBD2,TRBV29-1,CSVTSGGSSYNEQFF,TGCAGCGTGACTAGCGGGGGCAGCTCCTACAATGAGCAGTTCTTC
TRBJ2-7,once,-,TRBV25-1,CASSDSLGLSYEQYF,TGTGCCAGCAGTGATAGTCTAGGGCTGTCCTACGAGCAGTACTTC
TRBJ1-2,-,-,TRBV7-6,CASSPQENYGYTF,TGTGCCAGCAGCCCCCAGGAGAACTATGGCTACACCTTC
TRBJ2-1,-,-,TRBV7-9,CASSVPRGTYNEQFF,TGTGCCAGCAGCGTACCCAGGGGTACGTACAATGAGCAGTTCTTC
TRBJ2-3,-,TRBD2,TRBV6-1,CASRLAGGLPDTQYF,TGTGCCAGCAGACTAGCGGGAGGCCTTCCAGATACGCAGTATTTT